This TCR beta chain was identified during a study of blood T cell repertoires in COVID-19. For the study at large: Sample material is recorded as cDNA or gDNA derived from T cells, B-cell-depleted T cells, or PBMCs.

Clinical history reported by participants formed the basis on which cohorts were assigned. Either two negative PCRs, clearance, or symptom resolution qualified Cohort 3 donors as recovered. Sequenced by immunoSEQ multiplex PCR; TCRdb stores in-frame clones only, minus some. The sample lists a few hundred thousand clones, around nine tenths occurring once. Per germline, CDR1 LNHDA and CDR2 SQIVND (reference sequence). The CDR3 runs to 14 residues. V was pared by 3 bases and J by 0 bases, with 6 bases between. The TCR originated in a woman aged 45 to 65 who had recovered from COVID-19. The chain uses TRBV19 and TRBJ1-5, with no clear D. Sequenced material: PBMCs or T cells enriched from blood (not recorded which). The DNA of the CDR3 is TGTGCCAGTAGTATTCCGAGTAGCAATCAGCCCCAGCATTTT. Translating it yields CASSIPSSNQPQHF.